This TCR beta chain was found in a study of T cell changes during pregnancy in multiple sclerosis. V trimming: 7 bases; J trimming: 5 bases; junction bases outside the gene matches: 9. CDR1 is SQVTM and CDR2 is ANQGSEA in the germline V gene. The CDR3 contains 14 residues. The method was immunoSEQ multiplex PCR; TCRdb's version includes in-frame clones alone and lacks a portion of them. The sample yields about 60,000 clones, around 93% seen once. The specimen was CD4+ T cells from peripheral blood mononuclear cells, collected in the first trimester of pregnancy. The J gene is TRBJ2-1, the V gene TRBV29-1; 9 bases line up with TRBD1. The sequence came from a female donor with multiple sclerosis, enrolled in a pregnancy study. Written as DNA, the CDR3 is TGCAGCGGTGCCCGGGACAGGGCGAACAATGAGCAGTTCTTC. It translates to CSGARDRANNEQFF.